This T cell receptor (beta chain) was sequenced for a study of control samples from healthy donors and cancer patients. Sequencing used immunoSEQ multiplex PCR; TCRdb keeps in-frame clones, though not all of them. The sample lists around 130,000 clones, about 83% occurring once. The CDR3 is 17 amino acids. Germline V lookup: CDR1 MDHEN, CDR2 SYDVKM. Trimming pared 2 bases from V and 4 bases from J, leaving 20 bases between. Sequencing was performed on blood. This TCR derives from a man in his thirties or forties in good health. The V and J genes are TRBV28 and TRBJ1-1, with no clear D. In DNA, the CDR3 is TGTGCCAGCAGTTTAGGTACCCTGGGATACCCGGGCACTGAAGCTTTCTTT. Residues: CASSLGTLGYPGTEAFF.